A single sample gave rise to the 21 T cell receptor beta chains below, sequenced in a study of graft-versus-host responses after intestinal transplantation. Their antigens are not known. The repertoire was sequenced with immunoSEQ multiplex PCR; TCRdb's copy has only in-frame clones and lacks some. Of roughly 70,000 clones listed, over 70% are singletons. The sample in question was unstimulated CD4+ T cells sorted from spleen or lymph node cells, obtained before transplant. These receptors were collected from a human donor who was the organ donor for an intestinal transplant.

This clone was observed a handful of times. This chain joins TRBV6-1 and TRBJ2-5; the match to TRBD1 covers 10 bases. The CDR3 is 14 residues long. Germline V gives CDR1 MNHNS, CDR2 SASEGT. V was clipped by 7 bases and J by 1 base; unmatched bases: 3. DNA of the CDR3: TGTGCCAGCATCCGGACAGGGGGCCAAGAGACCCAGTACTTC. It is translated as CASIRTGGQETQYF.

The chain is built from TRBV6-5 and TRBJ1-6; 7 bases agree with TRBD1. The CDR3 consists of 15 residues. Germline V gene sequence: CDR1 MNHEY, CDR2 SVGAGI. The V and J ends lost 5 bases and 9 bases, in that order; junction bases with no gene match: 10. The CDR3 loop reads CASSVDRVLFSPLHF. Written as DNA, the CDR3 is TGTGCCAGCAGTGTCGACAGGGTACTTTTTTCACCCCTCCACTTT.

The gene calls are TRBV28 and TRBJ2-2; 8 bases fit TRBD1. The CDR3 loop spans 16 amino acids. Trimming removed 6 bases from V and 4 bases from J; junction bases left unmatched: 10. Germline V gives CDR1 MDHEN, CDR2 SYDVKM. As DNA, the CDR3 is TGTGCCAGCAGGGAGGACAGGGCACCGGGCACCGGGGAGCTGTTTTTT. Translation gives CASREDRAPGTGELFF.

V gene TRBV28 combines with J gene TRBJ1-1, with TRBD1 matching over 8 bases. CDR1 MDHEN and CDR2 SYDVKM come from the germline V gene. Losses at the gene ends were 6 bases for V and 0 bases for J; bases not matched to a gene: 6. The CDR3 has 15 amino acids. CDR3 sequence: CASRMTGVMNTEAFF. CDR3 DNA: TGTGCCAGCAGGATGACAGGGGTCATGAACACTGAAGCTTTCTTT.

The chain joins TRBV28 to TRBJ2-7; 7 nucleotides agree with TRBD1. This CDR3 comprises 15 residues. The J segment lost 6 bases and the V segment lost 5 bases, leaving 13 bases of the junction unmatched. Germline CDR1 is MDHEN and CDR2 is SYDVKM. This chain's CDR3 is CASSTQTGLIGEQYV. The CDR3 region has the DNA TGTGCCAGCAGTACACAGACAGGGTTAATAGGCGAGCAGTACGTC.

The V call is TRBV10-2, the J call TRBJ2-5; D is uncertain. V was shortened by 5 bases and J by 2 bases, with 6 bases between the two germline ends. The CDR3 is 12 residues long. From germline, CDR1 is WSHSY and CDR2 SAAADI. The CDR3 protein is CASSTQQETQYF. The CDR3 DNA reads as TGCGCCAGCAGTACCCAGCAAGAGACCCAGTACTTC.

The rearrangement uses TRBV10-3 and TRBJ1-4, with 9 bases aligning to TRBD1. CDR3 length equals 17 residues. J was trimmed by 2 bases and V by 6 bases; bases with no gene match: 10. Germline V gene data show CDR1 as ENHRY and CDR2 as SYGVKD. The CDR3 nucleotides are TGTGCCATCAGCGATAAAAATACAGGGGGCACTAATGAAAAACTGTTTTTT. It codes for CAISDKNTGGTNEKLFF.

The gene calls are TRBV4-3 and TRBJ1-2; unclear D gene. Germline values: CDR1 LGHNA, CDR2 YSLEER. The V end was cut by 1 base, the J end by 8 bases, with 8 bases between. The CDR3 is made up of 12 amino acids. CDR3 amino acids: CASSQGPGGYTF. The CDR3 region has the DNA TGCGCCAGCAGCCAAGGTCCGGGGGGCTACACCTTC.

V usage is TRBV2 and J usage is TRBJ1-1; the D gene is possibly TRBD1 (5 bases). The CDR3 runs to 15 residues. Germline V gene sequence: CDR1 SNHLY, CDR2 FYNNEI. Trimming shortened V by 9 bases and J by 0 bases, and 17 bases separated the two germline ends. The CDR3 region is CARTKQEGLNTEAFF. CDR3 bases: TGTGCCAGGACGAAACAGGAGGGTCTGAACACTGAAGCTTTCTTT.

The rearrangement links TRBV4-2 to TRBJ2-3, with a possible D match to TRBD1 (6 bases). The CDR3 runs 16 residues. V lost 1 base to trimming and J lost 1 base, with 12 bases between them. Germline V gene sequence: CDR1 LGHNA, CDR2 YNFKEQ. CDR3 in DNA: TGTGCCAGCAGCCAAGGTGTAGGGGGAGGCACAGATACGCAGTATTTT. It encodes CASSQGVGGGTDTQYF.

This chain links TRBV7-2 with TRBJ2-7; 9 positions agree with TRBD2. The CDR3 covers 14 residues. Germline V gives CDR1 SGHTA, CDR2 FQGNSA. Trimming took 3 bases from V and 1 from J; bases not matched to a gene: 1. The chain's CDR3 is CASSLSGGSYEQYV. The CDR3, as DNA: TGTGCCAGCAGCTTGAGCGGGGGGTCCTACGAGCAGTACGTC.

This clone has just one count. The V gene is TRBV6-1, the J gene TRBJ1-1, with a tentative D call TRBD1 (6 bases). V dropped 3 bases and J dropped 4 bases, with 12 bases sitting between them. CDR1 is MNHNS, CDR2 SASEGT, per germline. The CDR3 runs to 14 residues. This chain's CDR3 is CASSDTGLVTEAFF. DNA of the CDR3: TGTGCCAGCAGTGATACAGGGTTAGTCACTGAAGCTTTCTTT.

The gene calls are TRBV7-2 and TRBJ1-3; TRBD1 might be the D (5 bases). Germline CDR1 SGHTA, CDR2 FQGNSA. The V gene lost 1 base and the J gene lost 0 bases, with 10 bases spanning the gap. The CDR3 length is 16 residues. CDR3 region: CASSLVGALSGNTIYF. CDR3 coding DNA: TGTGCCAGCAGCTTAGTTGGGGCCCTCTCTGGAAACACCATATATTTT.

This clone turned up a few times. The chain uses TRBV4-2 and TRBJ1-2; 8 bases match TRBD1. V lost 3 bases to trimming and J lost 1 base; unmatched junction nucleotides: 4. Germline V gene sequence: CDR1 LGHNA, CDR2 YNFKEQ. This CDR3 spans 15 amino acids. Here the CDR3 reads CASSQLGQDNYGYTF. Here the CDR3 DNA reads TGTGCCAGCAGCCAGCTGGGACAGGATAACTATGGCTACACCTTC.

This chain joins TRBV28 and TRBJ1-2; D is uncertain. The CDR3 spans 10 residues. CDR1 is MDHEN and CDR2 is SYDVKM in the germline V gene. V was cut by 8 bases and J by 5 bases, with 6 bases left in between. CDR3 sequence (DNA): TGTGCCAGCGAGAATTATGGCTACACCTTC. As protein: CASENYGYTF.

V gene TRBV5-1 combines with J gene TRBJ1-1; D remains unclear. The germline V and J ends were trimmed by 4 bases and 4 bases, with 14 bases remaining between them. CDR1 and CDR2 (germline): SGHRS, YFSETQ. The CDR3 consists of 14 residues. Here the CDR3 DNA reads TGCGCCAGCAGCGGCTACATGGGCCTCACTGAAGCTTTCTTT. Translating gives CASSGYMGLTEAFF.

This chain joins TRBV4-1 and TRBJ2-1; TRBD2 might be the D (5 bases). Germline assignment: CDR1 MGHRA and CDR2 YSYEKL. There are 14 residues in the CDR3. V dropped 0 bases and J dropped 2 bases, with 5 bases sitting between them. CDR3 coding DNA: TGCGCCAGCAGCCAAGAACTAGCCTACAATGAGCAGTTCTTC. Translation gives CASSQELAYNEQFF.

The chain has TRBV30 and TRBJ1-3, with TRBD1 as a possible D gene (6 bases). Deletions cut 0 bases from V and 0 bases from J, with 12 bases between. The CDR3 loop spans 16 amino acids. Germline V CDR1 and CDR2: GTSNPN, SVGIG (reference sequence). CDR3 sequence: CAWSVQGGTSGNTIYF. As DNA, the CDR3 is TGTGCCTGGAGTGTACAGGGAGGGACCTCTGGAAACACCATATATTTT.

The chain is built from TRBV27 and TRBJ2-2; D gene uncertain. The V and J ends lost 8 bases and 3 bases respectively, with 7 bases between them. The germline V gene encodes CDR1 MNHEY and CDR2 SMNVEV (reference sequence). There are 12 residues in the CDR3. CDR3 loop: CASSRDTGELFF. CDR3 DNA: TGTGCCAGCTCCCGTGACACCGGGGAGCTGTTTTTT.

The chain joins TRBV9 to TRBJ1-2; D perhaps matches TRBD1 (6 bases). CDR3 length: 16 amino acids. V dropped 3 bases and J dropped 3 bases, with 18 bases sitting between them. The germline V gene has CDR1 SGDLS and CDR2 YYNGEE. CDR3: CASSEGPSKGDYGYTF. In nucleotides, the CDR3 is TGTGCCAGCAGCGAGGGACCATCGAAGGGGGACTATGGCTACACCTTC.

The chain carries TRBV6-5 and TRBJ2-3; D is unresolved. The V gene's germline CDR1 is MNHEY and CDR2 SVGAGI. V was pared by 3 bases and J by 2 bases, with 9 bases between. The CDR3 loop spans 14 amino acids. The CDR3 bases are TGTGCCAGCAGTTATGGAGCGAACACAGATACGCAGTATTTT. Translated, it gives CASSYGANTDTQYF.